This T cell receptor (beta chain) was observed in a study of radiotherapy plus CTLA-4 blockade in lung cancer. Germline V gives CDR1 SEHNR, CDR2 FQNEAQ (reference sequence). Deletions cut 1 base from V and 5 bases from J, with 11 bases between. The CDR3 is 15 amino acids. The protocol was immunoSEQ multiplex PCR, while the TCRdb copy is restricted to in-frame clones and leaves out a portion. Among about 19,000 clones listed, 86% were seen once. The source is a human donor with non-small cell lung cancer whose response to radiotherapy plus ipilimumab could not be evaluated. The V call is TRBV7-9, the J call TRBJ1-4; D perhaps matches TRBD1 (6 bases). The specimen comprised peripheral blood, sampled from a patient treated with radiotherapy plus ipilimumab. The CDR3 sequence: CASSLDGQRNEKLFF. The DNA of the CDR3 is TGTGCCAGCAGCTTAGATGGACAGAGAAATGAAAAACTGTTTTTT.